Included here is one TCR beta chain sequence, with context. Its antigen remains unknown. The data were obtained in a study of memory CD4+ T cells and cytomegalovirus serostatus. Looking at the study overall: Healthy Belgian adult donors included nine or ten CMV-positive and around 25 CMV-negative people. General observations from the study: Of more than 150 reported CMV TCRbeta sequences, roughly 67 were found in memory CD4+ repertoires.

Repertoires were generated with immunoSEQ multiplex PCR, while TCRdb's copy carries only in-frame clones and drops some. The sample has around 50,000 clones, roughly three quarters seen once; the top ten hold 0.85% to 0.95%. The sort gate was single viable CD3+CD4+CD8-CD45RO+ cells for memory CD4+ T cells. Total CD4+ T cells were enriched by CD4 positive selection. CDR1 LNHNV and CDR2 YYDKDF come from the germline V gene (reference sequence). V was pared by 0 bases and J by 1 base, with 7 bases of the junction left unmatched. This CDR3 region has 18 residues. The receptor's source is an adult in good health and CMV-seronegative. Sequencing was done on a sample of memory CD4+ T cells from blood. The chain couples TRBV15 to TRBJ2-2, with 8 nucleotides matching TRBD1. DNA of the CDR3: TGTGCCACCAGCAGAGATTTAATTGGGACAGGGAACACCGGGGAGCTGTTTTTT. Protein sequence: CATSRDLIGTGNTGELFF.